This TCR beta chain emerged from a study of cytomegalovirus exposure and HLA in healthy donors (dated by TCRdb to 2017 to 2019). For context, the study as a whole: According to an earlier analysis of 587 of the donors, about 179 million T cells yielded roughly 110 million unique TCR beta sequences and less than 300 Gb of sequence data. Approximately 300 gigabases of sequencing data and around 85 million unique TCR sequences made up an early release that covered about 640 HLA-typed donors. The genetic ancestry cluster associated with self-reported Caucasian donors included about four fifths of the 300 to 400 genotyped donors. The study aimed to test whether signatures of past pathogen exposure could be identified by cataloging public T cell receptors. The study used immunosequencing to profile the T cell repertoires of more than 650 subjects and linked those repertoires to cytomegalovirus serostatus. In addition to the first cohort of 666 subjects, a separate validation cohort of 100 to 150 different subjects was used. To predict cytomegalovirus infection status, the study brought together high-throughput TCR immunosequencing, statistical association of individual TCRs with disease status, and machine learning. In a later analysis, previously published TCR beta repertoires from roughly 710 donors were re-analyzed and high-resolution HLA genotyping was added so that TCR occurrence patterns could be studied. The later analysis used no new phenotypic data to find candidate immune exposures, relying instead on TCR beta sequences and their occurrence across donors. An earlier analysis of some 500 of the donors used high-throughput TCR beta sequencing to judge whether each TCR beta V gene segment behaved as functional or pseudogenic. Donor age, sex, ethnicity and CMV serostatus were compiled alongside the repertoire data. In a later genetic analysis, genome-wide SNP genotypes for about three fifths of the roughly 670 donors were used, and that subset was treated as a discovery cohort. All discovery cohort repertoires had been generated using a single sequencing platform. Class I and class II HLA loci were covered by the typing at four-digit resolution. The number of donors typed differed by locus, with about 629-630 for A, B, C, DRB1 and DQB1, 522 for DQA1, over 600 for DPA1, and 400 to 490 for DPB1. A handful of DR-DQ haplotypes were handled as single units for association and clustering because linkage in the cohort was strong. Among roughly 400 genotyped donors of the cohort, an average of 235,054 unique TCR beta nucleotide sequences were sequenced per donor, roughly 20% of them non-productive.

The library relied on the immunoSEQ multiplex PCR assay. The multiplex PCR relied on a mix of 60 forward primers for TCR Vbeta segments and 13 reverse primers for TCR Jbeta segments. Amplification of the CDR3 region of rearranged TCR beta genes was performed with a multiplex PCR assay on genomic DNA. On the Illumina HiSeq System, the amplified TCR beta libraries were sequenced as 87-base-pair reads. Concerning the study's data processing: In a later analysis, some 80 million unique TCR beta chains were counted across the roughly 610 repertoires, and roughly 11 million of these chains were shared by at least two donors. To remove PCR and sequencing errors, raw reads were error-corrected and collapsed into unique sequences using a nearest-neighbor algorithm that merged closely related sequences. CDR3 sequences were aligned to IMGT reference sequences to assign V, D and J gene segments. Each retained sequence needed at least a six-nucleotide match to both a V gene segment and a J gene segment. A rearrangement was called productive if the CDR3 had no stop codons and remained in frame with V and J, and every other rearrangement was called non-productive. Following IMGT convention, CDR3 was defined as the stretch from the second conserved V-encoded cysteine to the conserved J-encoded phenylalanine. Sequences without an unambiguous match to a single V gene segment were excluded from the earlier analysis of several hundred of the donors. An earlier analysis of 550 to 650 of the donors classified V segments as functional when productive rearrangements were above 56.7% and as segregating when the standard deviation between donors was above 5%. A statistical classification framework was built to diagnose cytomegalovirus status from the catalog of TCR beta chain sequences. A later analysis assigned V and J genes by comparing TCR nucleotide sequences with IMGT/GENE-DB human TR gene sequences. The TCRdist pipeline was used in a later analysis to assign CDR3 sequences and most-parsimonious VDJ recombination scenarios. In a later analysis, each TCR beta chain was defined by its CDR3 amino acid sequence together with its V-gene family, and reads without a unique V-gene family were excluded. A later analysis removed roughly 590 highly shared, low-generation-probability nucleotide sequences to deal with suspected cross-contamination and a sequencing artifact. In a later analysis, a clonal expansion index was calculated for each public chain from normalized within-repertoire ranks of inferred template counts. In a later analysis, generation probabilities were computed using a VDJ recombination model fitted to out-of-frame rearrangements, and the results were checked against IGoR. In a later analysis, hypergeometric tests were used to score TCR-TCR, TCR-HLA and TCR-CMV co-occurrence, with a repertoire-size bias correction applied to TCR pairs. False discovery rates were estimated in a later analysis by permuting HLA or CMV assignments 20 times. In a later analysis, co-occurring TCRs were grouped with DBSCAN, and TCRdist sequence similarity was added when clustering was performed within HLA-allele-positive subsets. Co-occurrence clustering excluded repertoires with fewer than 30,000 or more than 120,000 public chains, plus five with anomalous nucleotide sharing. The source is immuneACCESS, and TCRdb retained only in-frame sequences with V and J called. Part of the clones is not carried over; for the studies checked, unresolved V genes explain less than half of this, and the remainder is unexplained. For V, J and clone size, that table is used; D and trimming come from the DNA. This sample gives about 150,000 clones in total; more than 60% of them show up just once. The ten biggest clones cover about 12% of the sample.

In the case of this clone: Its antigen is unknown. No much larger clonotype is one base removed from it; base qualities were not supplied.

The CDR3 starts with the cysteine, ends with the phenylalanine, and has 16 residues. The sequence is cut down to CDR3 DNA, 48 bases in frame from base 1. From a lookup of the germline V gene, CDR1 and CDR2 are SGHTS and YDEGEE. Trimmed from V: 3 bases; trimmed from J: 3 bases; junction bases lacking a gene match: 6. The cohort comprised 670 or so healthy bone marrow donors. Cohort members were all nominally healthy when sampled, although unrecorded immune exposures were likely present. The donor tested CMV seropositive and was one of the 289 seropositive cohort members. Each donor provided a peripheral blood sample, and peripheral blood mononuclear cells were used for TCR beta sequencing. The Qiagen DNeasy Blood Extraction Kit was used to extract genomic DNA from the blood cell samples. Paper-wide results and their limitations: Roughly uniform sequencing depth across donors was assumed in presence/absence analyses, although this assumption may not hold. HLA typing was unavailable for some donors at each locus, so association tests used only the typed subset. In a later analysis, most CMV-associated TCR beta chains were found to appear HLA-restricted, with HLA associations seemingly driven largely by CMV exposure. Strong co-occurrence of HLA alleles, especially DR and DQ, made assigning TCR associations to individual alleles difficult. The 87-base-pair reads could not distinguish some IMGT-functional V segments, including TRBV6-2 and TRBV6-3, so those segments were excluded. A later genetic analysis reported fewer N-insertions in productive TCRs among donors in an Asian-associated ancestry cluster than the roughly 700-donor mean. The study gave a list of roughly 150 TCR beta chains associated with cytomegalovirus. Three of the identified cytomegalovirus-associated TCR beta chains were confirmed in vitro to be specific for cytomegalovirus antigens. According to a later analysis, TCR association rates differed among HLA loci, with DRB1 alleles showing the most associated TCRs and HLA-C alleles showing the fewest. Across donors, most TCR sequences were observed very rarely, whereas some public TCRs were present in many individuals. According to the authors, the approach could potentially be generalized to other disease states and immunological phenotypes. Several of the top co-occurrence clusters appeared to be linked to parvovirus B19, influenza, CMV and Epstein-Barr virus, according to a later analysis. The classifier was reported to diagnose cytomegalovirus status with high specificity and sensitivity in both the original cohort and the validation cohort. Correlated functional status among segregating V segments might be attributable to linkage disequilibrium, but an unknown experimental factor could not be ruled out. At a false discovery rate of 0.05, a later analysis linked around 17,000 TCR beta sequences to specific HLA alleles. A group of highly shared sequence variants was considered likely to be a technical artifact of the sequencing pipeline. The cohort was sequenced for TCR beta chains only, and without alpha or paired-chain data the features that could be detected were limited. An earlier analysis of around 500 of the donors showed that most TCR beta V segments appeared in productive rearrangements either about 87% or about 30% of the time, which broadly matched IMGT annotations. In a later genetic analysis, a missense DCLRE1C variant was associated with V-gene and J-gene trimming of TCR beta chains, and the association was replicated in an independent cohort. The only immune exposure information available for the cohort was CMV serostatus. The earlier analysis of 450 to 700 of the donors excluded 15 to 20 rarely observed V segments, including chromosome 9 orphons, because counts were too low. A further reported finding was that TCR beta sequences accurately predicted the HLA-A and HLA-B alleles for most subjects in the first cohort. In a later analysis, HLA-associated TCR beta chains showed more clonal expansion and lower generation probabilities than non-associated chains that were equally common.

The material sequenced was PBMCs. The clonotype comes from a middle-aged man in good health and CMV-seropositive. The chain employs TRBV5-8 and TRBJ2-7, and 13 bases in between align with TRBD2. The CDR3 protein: CASSSSGLAGVYEQYF. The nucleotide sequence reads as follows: TGTGCCAGCAGCTCGTCCGGACTAGCGGGAGTCTACGAGCAGTACTTC.